This record concerns one T cell receptor beta chain sequence. Its antigen is still unknown. PCR employed 60 Vbeta and 13 Jbeta primers. Measured with immunoSEQ multiplex PCR; TCRdb has only the in-frame clones, and not every one. The sample gives about 180,000 clones, about 73% of which show up once; approximately 13% is in the top ten. These data originate in a study of cytomegalovirus exposure and HLA in healthy donors. General study findings and limits: As was reported, the HLA-A and HLA-B alleles of most subjects were accurately predicted from TCR beta sequences. With later analysis, a missense DCLRE1C variant became linked to TCR beta V- and J-gene trimming.

Sequenced material: PBMCs. The TCR was taken from a woman in her forties or fifties in good health and CMV-seropositive.

The CDR3 DNA reads as TGTGCCAGCAGCTTGGACACCTATTCACCCCTCCACTTT. It codes for CASSLDTYSPLHF. The chain couples TRBV7-9 to TRBJ1-6; TRBD1 is a possible D gene (5 bases). This CDR3 is built from 13 residues. Germline CDR1 reads SEHNR; CDR2 reads FQNEAQ (reference sequence). Between the trimmed V and J ends, which lost 3 bases and 8 bases, there was a span of 8 bases. Full variable domain (remainder filled in from reference TRBV7-9 and TRBJ1-6): DTGVSQNPRHKITKRGQNVTFRCDPISEHNRLYWYRQTLGQGPEFLTYFQNEAQLEKSRLLSDRFSAERPKGSFSTLEIQRTEQGDSAMYLCASSLDTYSPLHFGNGTRLTVT.